This entry features one T cell receptor beta chain sequence. Its antigen is currently unknown. This sample is part of a study of T cell repertoires in cytomegalovirus infection. Per germline, CDR1 KGHDR and CDR2 SFDVKD. CDR3 length: 17 residues. V was pared by 3 bases and J by 2 bases, with 5 bases of the junction left unmatched. One entry per CDR3 protein results from TCRdb running MiXCR on the reads. The data show about 700,000 distinct CDR3 sequences, about 33% seen once. The input for sequencing was cultured PBMCs, taken from culture after CMV antigen stimulation. The genes are TRBV24-1 and TRBJ2-5; 13 bases align to TRBD2. This sequence was found in a human donor in good health (CMV status not recorded). Some clones in this sample may be carry-over from other donors' samples. The CDR3 spells CATSDAGLAGFQETQYF. In DNA form, the CDR3 reads TGTGCCACCAGTGATGCGGGACTAGCGGGGTTTCAAGAGACCCAGTACTTC.